A single sample is the source of the 27 T cell receptor beta chains below, sequenced in a study of CD8+CD57+ T cells in acquired aplastic anemia. The authors sequenced patients whose flow cytometry had shown CD8+CD57+ cell expansion. Genomic DNA templated the TCR beta VDJ and CDR3 profiling. TCRdb redid the calling of the reads with MiXCR, one entry per CDR3 protein. The table records around 250,000 distinct CDR3 sequences, around 82% of them present only once. The specimen was sorted CD4+, CD8+, or CD8+CD57+ T cells (not recorded which) from PBMCs. The receptor source for this set is a human donor with aplastic anemia.

The genes are TRBV19 and TRBJ2-1, with D perhaps TRBD2 (5 bases). The CDR3 is 15 amino acids. Germline V gives CDR1 LNHDA, CDR2 SQIVND (reference sequence). V dropped 5 bases and J dropped 0 bases, with 11 bases sitting between them. The CDR3 region is CASSVYSDSYNEQFF. The CDR3 DNA follows: TGTGCCAGTAGTGTATATAGCGACTCCTACAATGAGCAGTTCTTC.

The chain joins TRBV5-1 to TRBJ1-1; the match to TRBD1 covers 11 bases. Germline CDR1 and CDR2: SGHRS and YFSETQ. Trimming cost V 3 bases and J 1 base; bases outside gene matches: 23. This CDR3 has 22 residues. As DNA, the CDR3 is TGCGCCAGCAGCTGGGACAGGGGGAGTCCCAGTAGTTGGGGACGCAAGAACACTGAAGCTTTCTTT. Protein: CASSWDRGSPSSWGRKNTEAFF. The full variable domain, its missing parts supplied by reference TRBV5-1 and TRBJ1-1, is KAGVTQTPRYLIKTRGQQVTLSCSPISGHRSVSWYQQTPGQGLQFLFEYFSETQRNKGNFPGRFSGRQFSNSRSEMNVSTLELGDSALYLCASSWDRGSPSSWGRKNTEAFFGQGTRLTVV.

V and J are TRBV7-9 and TRBJ2-2, with D perhaps matching TRBD2 (6 bases). CDR1 is SEHNR and CDR2 is FQNEAQ in the germline V gene (reference sequence). CDR3 length equals 15 residues. V was trimmed by 0 bases and J by 17 bases, leaving 22 bases between them. The CDR3 here is CASSLAGGHDTQFFF. In nucleotides, the CDR3 is TGTGCCAGCAGCTTAGCGGGAGGTCACGATACGCAGTTTTTTTTT.

About this clonotype: At one end the junction does not follow the germline gene, possibly because of a read error. The chain links TRBV9 to TRBJ2-3; D is undetermined. There are 14 residues in the CDR3. CDR1 and CDR2 from the germline V gene are SGDLS and YYNGEE. The CDR3 spells CASSVAAARNPHHF. CDR3 nucleotides: TGTGCCAGCAGCGTAGCGGCCGCCCGAAATCCGCACCATTTT.

This rearrangement joins TRBV7-8 to TRBJ1-5; D is ambiguous. The CDR3 is 16 amino acids. Germline V gives CDR1 SGHVS, CDR2 FQNEAQ. Trimming took off 1 base at V and 7 bases at J, with 17 bases between the two ends. The chain's CDR3 is CASSLGGGTDTQPQHF. In nucleotides, the CDR3 is TGTGCCAGCAGCTTAGGGGGAGGCACCGATACGCAGCCCCAGCATTTT.

The chain carries TRBV7-8 and TRBJ1-1, with D uncertain. The CDR3 loop spans 15 amino acids. CDR1 and CDR2 from the germline V gene are SGHVS and FQNEAQ. V lost 5 bases and J lost 7, with 20 bases in between. The CDR3 DNA reads as TGTGCCAGCAGCGTAGATGGCACAGAGACGAATGAAGCTTTCTTT. Amino acid sequence: CASSVDGTETNEAFF. The full variable domain, its missing parts supplied by reference TRBV7-8 and TRBJ1-1, is GAGVSQSPRYKVAKRGQDVALRCDPISGHVSLFWYQQALGQGPEFLTYFQNEAQLDKSGLPSDRFFAERPEGSVSTLKIQRTQQEDSAVYLCASSVDGTETNEAFFGQGTRLTVV.

This clonotype was detected ten times or more. The chain recombines TRBV13 with TRBJ2-3; D is unresolved. CDR3 length: 12 residues. With 4 bases removed from V and 0 bases from J, the gap between germline ends came to 2 bases. Germline loops: CDR1 PRHDT, CDR2 FYEKMQ (reference sequence). This CDR3 is CASSSSTDTQYF. In DNA form, the CDR3 reads TGTGCCAGCAGCTCTAGCACAGATACGCAGTATTTT.

About this clonotype itself: The germline gene is not matched at one end of the junction; a read error may be the cause. The CDR3, as DNA: TGTGCCAGCATCCTAGGGCTGAACACTGGCTACTTCTTT. Translation gives CASILGLNTGYFF. V gene TRBV7-2 combines with J gene TRBJ1-2; D unclear. This CDR3 spans 13 amino acids. Germline V gives CDR1 SGHTA, CDR2 FQGNSA.

The chain carries TRBV6-2 or TRBV6-3 and TRBJ1-2; 7 bases are a match to TRBD1. Looked up from germline, CDR1 is MNHEY and CDR2 is SVGEGT. CDR3 size: 15 residues. Losses at the gene ends were 7 bases for V and 7 bases for J; bases not matched to a gene: 15. CDR3 bases: TGTGCCAGCAAGTTCACAGGGGAGGACTCAAGTGGCTACACCTTC. Protein: CASKFTGEDSSGYTF.

The CDR3 DNA reads as TGTGCCAGCAGCTTTCAAAGAAACGGGGGGGCCCATGAGTACGAGCAGTACGTC. It encodes CASSFQRNGGAHEYEQYV. The chain couples TRBV7-9 to TRBJ2-7, with 8 bases fitting TRBD2. There are 18 residues in the CDR3. Per the germline V gene, CDR1 is SEHNR and CDR2 is FQNEAQ (reference sequence). The V and J ends lost 3 bases and 4 bases, in that order; junction bases with no gene match: 17.

This clonotype was seen repeatedly, ten times or more. The chain recombines TRBV27 with TRBJ2-1, with 8 bases lining up with TRBD1. The CDR3 consists of 14 residues. The germline CDR1 and CDR2 sequences are MNHEY and SMNVEV (reference sequence). V dropped 7 bases and J dropped 6; count of bases not matched to a gene: 8. The CDR3 nucleotides are TGTGCCAGCACCCGGACAGGGACGGGCAATGAGCAGTTCTTC. Translating it yields CASTRTGTGNEQFF.

Regarding this clonotype: No conserved phenylalanine or tryptophan is present at the end of the CDR3, so a read error is the likely explanation. V is TRBV29-1 and J is TRBJ1-2; no clear D. Trimming left V 5 bases short and J 5 bases short, with 9 bases between. This CDR3 is 11 amino acids long. CDR1 and CDR2 (germline): SQVTM, ANQGSEA. CDR3 residues: CSVPDGYGYTS. CDR3 nucleotides: TGCAGCGTTCCCGACGGTTATGGCTACACCTCC.

This clonotype was counted between two and nine times. This may arise from a read error, as a much more abundant clone is one base away. CDR3 bases: TGTGCCAGCAGCTTTGAAAGAAGCGGGGGGAGCGATGAGCTGTTTTTT. Amino acids: CASSFERSGGSDELFF. The chain recombines TRBV7-9 with TRBJ2-2; 9 bases align to TRBD2. Germline V gives CDR1 SEHNR, CDR2 FQNEAQ (reference sequence). The CDR3 contains 16 residues. Unmatched junction bases numbered 13, after V lost 3 bases and J lost 11 bases.

In the case of this clonotype: Sequence at one end of the junction differs from germline and may be a read error. The rearrangement links TRBV7-2 to TRBJ2-3; TRBD2 matches 10 bases. The CDR3 runs 14 residues. Germline values: CDR1 SGHTA, CDR2 FQGNSA. CDR3 DNA sequence: TGTGCCAGCAGCTTAGGGACTAGCGGCTTGACACACCCATTT. Amino acid sequence: CASSLGTSGLTHPF.

The CDR3 reads CASSLGRGPGEQYV. CDR3 bases: TGTGCCAGCAGCCTAGGGAGGGGGCCCGGTGAGCAGTACGTC. V gene TRBV7-6 combines with J gene TRBJ2-7, with D perhaps matching TRBD1 or TRBD2 (7 bases each). V was cut by 5 bases and J by 7 bases, with 18 bases left in between. This CDR3 has 14 amino acids. Germline values: CDR1 SGHVS, CDR2 FNYEAQ.

This clonotype was seen once. This rearrangement joins TRBV27 to TRBJ2-7, with 8 bases identical to TRBD1. Germline CDR1 and CDR2: MNHEY and SMNVEV (reference sequence). The length of the CDR3 is 16 residues. The V gene end was trimmed by 6 bases and the J gene end by 9 bases; junction bases not matched to a gene: 19. The CDR3 nucleotides read TGTGCCAGCAGGTTGCCGGGACAGGCGAACCTGGCCTTGCAGTACGTC. This sequence encodes CASRLPGQANLALQYV.

Concerning this clonotype: Its ends do not fully match the called genes, so a read error is possible. DNA for the CDR3: TGTGCCAGCGGCGTCCGGCGCAAAGATACGCAGTTTTTC. This gives the protein CASGVRRKDTQFF. The gene calls are TRBV7-8 and TRBJ2-3; D is unclear. CDR3 length: 13 residues. Germline lookup yields CDR1 SGHVS and CDR2 FQNEAQ.

This chain joins TRBV9 and TRBJ2-7; D gene ambiguous. CDR3 size: 18 residues. CDR1 is SGDLS, CDR2 YYNGEE, per germline. With 4 bases removed from V and 2 bases from J, the gap between germline ends came to 25 bases. The CDR3 here is CASSLHSDRTALAYEQYV. As DNA, the CDR3 is TGTGCCAGCAGCTTACATTCAGATAGGACGGCTCTTGCCTACGAGCAGTACGTC.

In nucleotides, the CDR3 is TGTGCCAGCAGCGTAGGGGAGGAACAAGAGACCCAGTACTTC. Its protein product is CASSVGEEQETQYF. The chain joins TRBV9 to TRBJ2-5; possible D gene TRBD2, 6 bases. CDR1 and CDR2 from the germline V gene are SGDLS and YYNGEE. V lost 0 bases and J 2 bases, leaving 8 bases between the germline ends. This CDR3 has 14 residues.

In regard to this clonotype: A read error may account for a junction end that differs from germline. The chain employs TRBV7-8 and TRBJ2-5, with 8 positions matching TRBD2. The germline V gene has CDR1 SGHVS and CDR2 FQNEAQ. This CDR3 is 14 amino acids long. The DNA of the CDR3 is TGTGCCAGCAGCCCGGGATCACTAGCGGAGTCCAATGACTTC. Translated, it gives CASSPGSLAESNDF.

As concerns this clonotype: The germline gene is not matched at one end of the junction; a read error may be the cause. V and J are TRBV7-8 and TRBJ2-5; D is undetermined. CDR1 is SGHVS and CDR2 is FQNEAQ in the germline V gene. The CDR3 has 14 amino acids. The CDR3 here is CASSWASGPDTQYF. The CDR3 DNA reads TGTGCCAGCAGCTGGGCCTCAGGCCCCGATACGCAGTATTTC.

Remarks on this clonotype: The junction shows a germline mismatch at one end, possibly a read error. The chain joins TRBV7-8 to TRBJ2-5, with D tentatively TRBD2 (5 bases). CDR1 and CDR2 (germline): SGHVS, FQNEAQ. CDR3 size: 14 residues. The CDR3 here is CATSRGREQDTQTF. The DNA for the CDR3 is TGTGCCACCAGCAGAGGGAGAGAGCAAGACACCCAGACGTTC.

With respect to this clonotype: A read error may produce the germline difference seen at one junction end. The rearrangement links TRBV2 to TRBJ2-7; TRBD2 is a possible D gene (5 bases). This CDR3 is 14 amino acids long. Germline CDR1 reads SNHLY; CDR2 reads FYNNEI. As DNA, the CDR3 is TGTGCCAGCATTACAGAGACAAGTACCGGGGAGCTGTACTTT. It yields the protein CASITETSTGELYF. The complete variable domain, with remaining parts taken from reference TRBV2 and TRBJ2-7, reads EPEVTQTPSHQVTQMGQEVILRCVPISNHLYFYWYRQILGQKVEFLVSFYNNEISEKSEIFDDQFSVERPDGSNFTLKIRSTKLEDSAMYFCASITETSTGELYFGPGTRLTVT.

The rearrangement uses TRBV12-3 or TRBV12-4 and TRBJ1-1; no clear D. CDR3 length equals 15 residues. Deletions cut 6 bases from V and 3 bases from J, with 17 bases between. For the CDR3, the DNA is TGTGCCAGCAGCTCATCTCCGGGCATAGACACTGAAGCTTTCTTT. Amino acid sequence: CASSSSPGIDTEAFF.

This clonotype was seen only once. One end of the junction does not line up with germline, which may come from a read error. The V call is TRBV9, the J call TRBJ2-3; D is possibly TRBD1 (5 bases). The CDR3 has 14 residues. Germline CDR1 reads SGDLS; CDR2 reads YYNGEE. This CDR3 is CASSLWSAGATVHF. The CDR3 coding sequence is TGTGCCAGCAGCCTCTGGAGCGCTGGGGCCACCGTCCATTTT.

The J gene is TRBJ2-7, the V gene TRBV7-9; maybe TRBD1 (5 bases). CDR3 length equals 13 residues. Germline CDR1 and CDR2: SEHNR and FQNEAQ (reference sequence). The CDR3 region has the DNA TGTGCCAGCAGTGACGGTGGGGCTAACGGGCGGTACGTG. Encoded protein: CASSDGGANGRYV.

This clonotype was seen once. In this CDR3 the conserved last residue, phenylalanine or tryptophan, is missing, so a read error is likely. The limits of the CDR3 on the DNA are not certain, so only TCRdb's listed CDR3 is given. The rearrangement uses TRBV7-6 and TRBJ2-3; the table names TRBD2, a call not compared with the DNA. From its first to its last residue, the CDR3 has 13 amino acids. The germline CDR1 and CDR2 sequences are SGHVS and FNYEAQ. CDR3 in amino acids: CASSLAFAGSHYD.